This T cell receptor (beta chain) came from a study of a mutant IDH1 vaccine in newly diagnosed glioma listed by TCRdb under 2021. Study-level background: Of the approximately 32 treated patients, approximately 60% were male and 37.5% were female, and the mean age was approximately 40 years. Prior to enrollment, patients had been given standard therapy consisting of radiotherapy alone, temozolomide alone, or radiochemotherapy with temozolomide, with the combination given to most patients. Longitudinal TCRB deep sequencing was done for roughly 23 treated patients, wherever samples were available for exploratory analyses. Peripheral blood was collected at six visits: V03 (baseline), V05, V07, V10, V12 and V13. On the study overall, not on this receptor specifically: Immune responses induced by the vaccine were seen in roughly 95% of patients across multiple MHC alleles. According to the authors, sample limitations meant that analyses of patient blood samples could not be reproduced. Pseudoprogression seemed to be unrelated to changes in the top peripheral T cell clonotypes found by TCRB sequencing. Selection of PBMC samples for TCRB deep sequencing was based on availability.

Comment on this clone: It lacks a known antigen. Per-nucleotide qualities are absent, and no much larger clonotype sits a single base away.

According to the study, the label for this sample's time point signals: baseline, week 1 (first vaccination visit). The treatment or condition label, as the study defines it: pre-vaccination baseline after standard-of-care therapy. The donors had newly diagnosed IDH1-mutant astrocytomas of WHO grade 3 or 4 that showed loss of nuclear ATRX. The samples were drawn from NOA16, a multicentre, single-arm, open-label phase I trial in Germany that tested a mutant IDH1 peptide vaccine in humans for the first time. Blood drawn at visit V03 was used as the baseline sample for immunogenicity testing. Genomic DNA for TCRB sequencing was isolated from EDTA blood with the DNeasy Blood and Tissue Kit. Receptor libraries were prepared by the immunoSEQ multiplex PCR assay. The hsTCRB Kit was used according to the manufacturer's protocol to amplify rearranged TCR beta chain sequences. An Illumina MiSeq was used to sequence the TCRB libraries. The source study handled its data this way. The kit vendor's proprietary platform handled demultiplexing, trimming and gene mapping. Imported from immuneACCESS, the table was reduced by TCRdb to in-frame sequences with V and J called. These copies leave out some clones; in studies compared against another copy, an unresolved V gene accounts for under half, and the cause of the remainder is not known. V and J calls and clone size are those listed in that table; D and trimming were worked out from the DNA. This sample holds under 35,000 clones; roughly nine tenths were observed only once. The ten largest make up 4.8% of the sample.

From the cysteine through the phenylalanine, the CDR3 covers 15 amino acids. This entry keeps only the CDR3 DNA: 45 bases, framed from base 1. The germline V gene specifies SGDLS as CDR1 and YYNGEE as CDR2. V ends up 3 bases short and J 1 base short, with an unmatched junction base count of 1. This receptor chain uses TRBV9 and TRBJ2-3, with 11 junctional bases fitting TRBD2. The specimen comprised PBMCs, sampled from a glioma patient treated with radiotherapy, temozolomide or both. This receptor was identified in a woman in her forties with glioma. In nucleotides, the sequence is TGTGCCAGCAGCGATAGCGGGGGGGGCACAGATACGCAGTATTTT. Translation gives CASSDSGGGTDTQYF.